The TCR beta chain under discussion was sequenced for a study of T cell responses to AZD1222 COVID-19 vaccine. Across the study: Pooling of second doses given at about 4 or about 12 weeks was done.

In regard to this clone: The antigen remains unidentified.

The ends lost 5 bases at V and 4 bases at J; junction bases unmatched: 8. Germline V gives CDR1 LNHDA, CDR2 SQIVND (reference sequence). CDR3 size: 16 residues. The method was immunoSEQ multiplex PCR; TCRdb's version includes in-frame clones alone and lacks a portion of them. The repertoire includes 84,000 or so clones, more than 70% of them detected once, and approximately 2.1% sits in the top ten. Overall study findings and caveats: Compared with day 0, the breadth and depth of the Spike-specific TCR repertoire rose significantly after two doses of AZD1222. A mostly white British donor set with more females was recruited, and clonal diversity was possibly underestimated.

V usage is TRBV19 and J usage is TRBJ2-2, with 9 bases identical to TRBD1. Sample: peripheral blood, taken on day 0 of AZD1222 vaccination. The receptor was derived from an adult in good health. CDR3 protein: CASSARDRVPTGELFF. The DNA of the CDR3 is TGTGCCAGTAGTGCCCGGGACAGGGTGCCCACCGGGGAGCTGTTTTTT.